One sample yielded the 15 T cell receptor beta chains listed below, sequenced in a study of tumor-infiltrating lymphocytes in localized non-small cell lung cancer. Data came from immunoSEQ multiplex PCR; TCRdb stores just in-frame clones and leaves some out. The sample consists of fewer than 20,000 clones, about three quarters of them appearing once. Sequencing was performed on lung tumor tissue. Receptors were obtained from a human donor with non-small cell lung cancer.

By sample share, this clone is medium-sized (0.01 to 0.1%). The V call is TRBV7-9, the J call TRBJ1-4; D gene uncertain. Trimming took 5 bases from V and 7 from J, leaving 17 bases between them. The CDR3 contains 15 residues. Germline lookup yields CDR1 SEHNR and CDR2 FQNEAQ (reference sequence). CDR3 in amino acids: CASSIVKGMGEKLFF. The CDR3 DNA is TGTGCCAGCAGCATAGTCAAAGGGATGGGTGAAAAACTGTTTTTT.

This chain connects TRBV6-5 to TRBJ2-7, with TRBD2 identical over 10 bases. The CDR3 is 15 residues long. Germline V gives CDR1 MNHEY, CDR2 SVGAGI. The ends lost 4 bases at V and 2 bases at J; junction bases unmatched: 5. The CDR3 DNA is TGTGCCAGCAGTTCATCAGCGGGAGGGCCCTACGAGCAGTACTTC. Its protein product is CASSSSAGGPYEQYF.

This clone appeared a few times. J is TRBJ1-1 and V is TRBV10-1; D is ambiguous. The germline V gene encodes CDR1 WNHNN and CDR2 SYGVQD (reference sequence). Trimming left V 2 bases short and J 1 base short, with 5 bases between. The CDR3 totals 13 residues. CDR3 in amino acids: CASSEDKNTEAFF. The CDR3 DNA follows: TGCGCCAGCAGTGAGGACAAGAACACTGAAGCTTTCTTT.

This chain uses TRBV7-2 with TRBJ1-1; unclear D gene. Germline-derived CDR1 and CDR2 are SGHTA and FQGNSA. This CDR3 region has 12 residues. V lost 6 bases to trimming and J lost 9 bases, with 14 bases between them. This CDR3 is CASSPQNKKAFF. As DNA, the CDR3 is TGTGCCAGCAGTCCACAAAACAAGAAAGCTTTCTTT.

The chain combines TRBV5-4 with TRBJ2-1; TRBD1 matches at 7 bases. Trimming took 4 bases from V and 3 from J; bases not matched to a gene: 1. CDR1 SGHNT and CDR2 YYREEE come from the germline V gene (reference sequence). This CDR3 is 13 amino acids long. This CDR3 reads CASSRDSYNEQFF. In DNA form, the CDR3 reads TGTGCCAGCAGCAGGGACAGCTACAATGAGCAGTTCTTC.

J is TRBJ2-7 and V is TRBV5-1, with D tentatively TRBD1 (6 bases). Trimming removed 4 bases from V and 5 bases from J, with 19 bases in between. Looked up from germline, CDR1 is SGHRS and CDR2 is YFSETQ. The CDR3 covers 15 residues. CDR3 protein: CASSPGDPLSHEQYF. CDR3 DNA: TGCGCCAGCAGCCCAGGGGACCCCCTGTCCCACGAGCAGTACTTC. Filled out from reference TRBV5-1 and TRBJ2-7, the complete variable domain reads KAGVTQTPRYLIKTRGQQVTLSCSPISGHRSVSWYQQTPGQGLQFLFEYFSETQRNKGNFPGRFSGRQFSNSRSEMNVSTLELGDSALYLCASSPGDPLSHEQYFGPGTRLTVT.

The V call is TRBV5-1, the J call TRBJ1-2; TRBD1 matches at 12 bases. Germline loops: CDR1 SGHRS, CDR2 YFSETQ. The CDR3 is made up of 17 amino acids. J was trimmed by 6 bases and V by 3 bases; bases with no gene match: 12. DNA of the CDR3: TGCGCCAGCAGCTGGGGTTGGGGACAGGGGGCGGAGGATGGCTACACCTTC. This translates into CASSWGWGQGAEDGYTF.

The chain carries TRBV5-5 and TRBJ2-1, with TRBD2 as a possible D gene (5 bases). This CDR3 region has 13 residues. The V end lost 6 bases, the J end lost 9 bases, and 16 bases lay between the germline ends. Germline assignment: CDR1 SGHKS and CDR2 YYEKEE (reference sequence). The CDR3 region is CASTPPDWIEQFF. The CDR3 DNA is TGTGCCAGCACCCCCCCGGACTGGATTGAGCAGTTCTTC.

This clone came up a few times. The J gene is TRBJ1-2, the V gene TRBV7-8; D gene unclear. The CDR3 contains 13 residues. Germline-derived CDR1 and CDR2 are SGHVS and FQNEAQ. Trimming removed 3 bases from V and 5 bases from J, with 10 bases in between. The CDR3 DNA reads TGTGCCAGCAGCTTTGACCGGGATTATGGCTACACCTTC. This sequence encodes CASSFDRDYGYTF.

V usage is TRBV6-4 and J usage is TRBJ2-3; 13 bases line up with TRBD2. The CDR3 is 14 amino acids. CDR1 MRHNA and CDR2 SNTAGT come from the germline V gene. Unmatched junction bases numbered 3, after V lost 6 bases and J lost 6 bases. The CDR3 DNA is TGTGCCAGCAGCCGACTAGCGGGAGGTGATACGCAGTATTTT. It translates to CASSRLAGGDTQYF.

The DNA for the CDR3 is TGTGCCAGCAGCTTGGGACTGAACAACTATGGCTACACCTTC. This sequence encodes CASSLGLNNYGYTF. J is TRBJ1-2 and V is TRBV5-4; D remains ambiguous. Between the trimmed V and J ends, which lost 0 bases and 2 bases, there was a span of 8 bases. Germline CDR1 reads SGHNT; CDR2 reads YYREEE (reference sequence). This CDR3 contains 14 residues.

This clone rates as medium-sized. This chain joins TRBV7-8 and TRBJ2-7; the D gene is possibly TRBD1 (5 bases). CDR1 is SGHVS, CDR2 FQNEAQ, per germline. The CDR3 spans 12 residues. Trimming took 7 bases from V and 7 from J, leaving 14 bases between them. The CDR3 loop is CASTQGLGEQYF. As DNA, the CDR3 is TGTGCCAGCACTCAGGGCCTTGGGGAGCAGTACTTC.

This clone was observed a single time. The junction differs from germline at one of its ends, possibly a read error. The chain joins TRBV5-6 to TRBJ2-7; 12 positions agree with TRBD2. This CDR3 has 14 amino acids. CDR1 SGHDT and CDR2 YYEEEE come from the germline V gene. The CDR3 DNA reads TGTGCCAGCACCCCGACTAGCGGGGGAGGTCGCGGTTCCTTC. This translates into CASTPTSGGGRGSF. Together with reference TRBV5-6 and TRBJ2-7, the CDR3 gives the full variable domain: DAGVTQSPTHLIKTRGQQVTLRCSPKSGHDTVSWYQQALGQGPQFIFQYYEEEERQRGNFPDRFSGHQFPNYSSELNVNALLLGDSALYLCASTPTSGGGRGSFGPGTRLTVT.

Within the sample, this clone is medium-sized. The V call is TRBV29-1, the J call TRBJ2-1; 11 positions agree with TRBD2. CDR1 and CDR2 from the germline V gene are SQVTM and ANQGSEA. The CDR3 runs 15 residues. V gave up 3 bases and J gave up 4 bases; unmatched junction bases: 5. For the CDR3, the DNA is TGCAGCGTTGATTCCTGGACTAGCGGGTACAATGAGCAGTTCTTC. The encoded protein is CSVDSWTSGYNEQFF.

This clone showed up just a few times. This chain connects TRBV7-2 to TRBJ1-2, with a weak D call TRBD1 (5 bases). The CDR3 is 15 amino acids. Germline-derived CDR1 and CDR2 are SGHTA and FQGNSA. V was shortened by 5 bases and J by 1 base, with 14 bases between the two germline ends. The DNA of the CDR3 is TGTGCCAGCAGCCCGATGACAGATCGTAACTATGGCTACACCTTC. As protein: CASSPMTDRNYGYTF.